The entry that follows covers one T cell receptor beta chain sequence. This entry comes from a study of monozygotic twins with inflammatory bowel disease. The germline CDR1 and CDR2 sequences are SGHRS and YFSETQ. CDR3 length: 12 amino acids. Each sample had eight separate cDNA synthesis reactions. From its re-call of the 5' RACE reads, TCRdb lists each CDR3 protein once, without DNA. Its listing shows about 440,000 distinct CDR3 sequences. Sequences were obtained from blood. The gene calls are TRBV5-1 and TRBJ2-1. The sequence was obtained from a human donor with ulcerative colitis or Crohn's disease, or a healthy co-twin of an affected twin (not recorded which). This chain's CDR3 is CAINTLGNEQFF.